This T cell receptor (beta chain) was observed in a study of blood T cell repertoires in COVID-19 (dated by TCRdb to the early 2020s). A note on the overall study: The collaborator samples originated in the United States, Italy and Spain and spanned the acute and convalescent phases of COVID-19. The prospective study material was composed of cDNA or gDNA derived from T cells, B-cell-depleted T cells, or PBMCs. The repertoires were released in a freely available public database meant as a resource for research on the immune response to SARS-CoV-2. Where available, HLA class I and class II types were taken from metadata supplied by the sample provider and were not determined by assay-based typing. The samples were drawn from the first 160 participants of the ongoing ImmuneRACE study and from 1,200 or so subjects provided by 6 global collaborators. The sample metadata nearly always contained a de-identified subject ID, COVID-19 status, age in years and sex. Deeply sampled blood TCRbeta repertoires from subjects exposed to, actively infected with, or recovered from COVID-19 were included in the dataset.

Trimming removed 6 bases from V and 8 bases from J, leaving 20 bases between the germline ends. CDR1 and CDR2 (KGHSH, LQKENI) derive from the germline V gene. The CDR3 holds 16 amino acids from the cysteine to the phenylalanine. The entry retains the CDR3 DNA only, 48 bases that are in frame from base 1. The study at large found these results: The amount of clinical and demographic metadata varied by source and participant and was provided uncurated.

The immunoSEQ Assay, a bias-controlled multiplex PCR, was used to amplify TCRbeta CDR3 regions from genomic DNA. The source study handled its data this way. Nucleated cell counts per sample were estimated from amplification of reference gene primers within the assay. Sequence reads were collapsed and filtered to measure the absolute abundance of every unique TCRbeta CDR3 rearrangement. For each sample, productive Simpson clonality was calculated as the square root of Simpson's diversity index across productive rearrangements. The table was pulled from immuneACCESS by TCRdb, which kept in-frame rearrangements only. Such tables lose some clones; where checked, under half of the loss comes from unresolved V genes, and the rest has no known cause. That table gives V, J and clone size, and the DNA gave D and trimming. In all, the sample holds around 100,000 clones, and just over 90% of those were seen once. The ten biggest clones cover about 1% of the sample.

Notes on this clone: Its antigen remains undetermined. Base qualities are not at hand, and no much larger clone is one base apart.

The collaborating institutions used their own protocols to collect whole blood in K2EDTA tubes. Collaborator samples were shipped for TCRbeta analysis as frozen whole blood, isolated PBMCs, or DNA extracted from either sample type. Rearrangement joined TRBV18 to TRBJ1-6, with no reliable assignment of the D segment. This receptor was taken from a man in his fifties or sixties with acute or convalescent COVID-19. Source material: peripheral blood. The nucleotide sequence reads TGTGCCAGCTCTTCAACCGCGGGCGGTCCCGATTCACCCCTCCACTTT. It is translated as CASSSTAGGPDSPLHF.